This passage covers 13 T cell receptor beta chains from one sample sequenced in a study of control samples from healthy donors and cancer patients. TCRdb's copy holds only in-frame clones and misses some; the assay was immunoSEQ multiplex PCR. In the table there are around 130,000 clones, roughly 89% of which are singletons. Sequencing was done on a sample of PBMCs. The receptors were gathered from a man between 50 and 59 years old with head and neck cancer.

The chain's CDR3 is CASSLGQRTDTQYF. CDR3 coding DNA: TGTGCCAGCAGCTTGGGACAACGCACAGATACGCAGTATTTT. The chain employs TRBV5-4 and TRBJ2-3; D is unclear. Germline lookup yields CDR1 SGHNT and CDR2 YYREEE (reference sequence). The V gene lost 0 bases and the J gene lost 1 base, with 6 bases spanning the gap. The CDR3 is 14 amino acids.

This clone was detected only a few times. V gene TRBV30 combines with J gene TRBJ1-1; no reliable D call. V was shortened by 0 bases and J by 1 base, with 12 bases between the two germline ends. This CDR3 comprises 15 residues. Per the germline V gene, CDR1 is GTSNPN and CDR2 is SVGIG (reference sequence). DNA of the CDR3: TGTGCCTGGAGTGTACCAGCACGGACGAACACTGAAGCTTTCTTT. It codes for CAWSVPARTNTEAFF.

The J gene is TRBJ2-2, the V gene TRBV9; 12 positions match TRBD1. The germline gives CDR1 SGDLS, CDR2 YYNGEE. With V trimmed by 3 bases and J by 0 bases, 6 bases remained unmatched. This CDR3 contains 18 residues. This CDR3 is CASSAGGQGASNTGELFF. The CDR3 region has the DNA TGTGCCAGCAGCGCCGGGGGACAGGGGGCATCGAACACCGGGGAGCTGTTTTTT.

The gene calls are TRBV5-1 and TRBJ1-1, with D possibly matching TRBD1 (5 bases). CDR3 size: 15 residues. V was cut by 0 bases and J by 2 bases, with 11 bases left in between. Germline V gene data show CDR1 as SGHRS and CDR2 as YFSETQ. The CDR3 is CASSLATTANTEAFF. CDR3 nucleotides: TGCGCCAGCAGCTTGGCGACGACAGCCAACACTGAAGCTTTCTTT.

This clone was recorded once. This chain uses TRBV6-5 with TRBJ2-7; TRBD1 matches at 9 bases. The CDR3 contains 13 residues. Trimming cost V 6 bases and J 5 bases; bases outside gene matches: 5. Germline lookup yields CDR1 MNHEY and CDR2 SVGAGI. This CDR3 is CASRGTGLDEQYF. In DNA, the CDR3 is TGTGCCAGCAGAGGGACAGGGTTGGACGAGCAGTACTTC.

The chain is built from TRBV19 and TRBJ2-2; the match to TRBD2 covers 8 bases. J was trimmed by 5 bases and V by 7 bases; bases with no gene match: 6. The length of the CDR3 is 14 residues. Per the germline V gene, CDR1 is LNHDA and CDR2 is SQIVND (reference sequence). The CDR3: CASKVRGVTGELFF. The CDR3 region has the DNA TGTGCCAGTAAAGTGCGGGGGGTGACCGGGGAGCTGTTTTTT.

This clone appeared a single time. CDR3 in amino acids: CASSDSGWAKGEAFF. As DNA, the CDR3 is TGTGCCAGCAGTGATTCTGGATGGGCAAAGGGTGAAGCTTTCTTT. The gene calls are TRBV2 and TRBJ1-1; no definite D call. V was pared by 3 bases and J by 7 bases, with 18 bases between. Germline CDR1 is SNHLY and CDR2 is FYNNEI. The CDR3 sequence is 15 residues long.

The CDR3 here is CAWSAQVAGNEKLFF. The CDR3 DNA reads as TGTGCCTGGAGTGCACAGGTCGCAGGGAATGAAAAACTGTTTTTT. The chain joins TRBV30 to TRBJ1-4, with D possibly being TRBD1 (5 bases). With 1 base removed from V and 5 bases from J, the gap between germline ends came to 14 bases. CDR1 and CDR2 (germline): GTSNPN, SVGIG (reference sequence). This CDR3 comprises 15 residues.

The J gene is TRBJ2-2, the V gene TRBV18; maybe TRBD2 (5 bases). The CDR3 is 15 residues long. Germline CDR1 and CDR2: KGHSH and LQKENI. Trimming shortened V by 2 bases and J by 5 bases, and 12 bases separated the two germline ends. The CDR3 loop reads CASSPGLGVTGELFF. The CDR3 DNA reads TGTGCCAGCTCACCAGGGTTGGGAGTGACCGGGGAGCTGTTTTTT.

CDR3 in amino acids: CASSPRTGRDTEAFF. CDR3 DNA: TGTGCCAGCAGTCCCAGGACAGGGAGGGACACTGAAGCTTTCTTT. This chain joins TRBV6-5 and TRBJ1-1; TRBD1 aligns across 8 bases. Germline CDR1 MNHEY, CDR2 SVGAGI. The V and J ends lost 5 bases and 3 bases, in that order; junction bases with no gene match: 8. CDR3 length equals 15 residues.

Turning to this clone: The same CDR3 also results from other DNA sequences found in this sample. V is TRBV14 and J is TRBJ2-2, with 8 bases fitting TRBD2. This CDR3 contains 17 residues. The germline CDR1 and CDR2 sequences are SGHDN and FVKESK. V lost 3 bases and J lost 4; bases outside the gene matches: 10. The CDR3 loop is CASSHVRTSSVTGELFF. CDR3 sequence (DNA): TGTGCCAGCAGCCACGTTCGGACTAGCTCCGTCACCGGGGAGCTGTTTTTT.

The chain is built from TRBV6-1 and TRBJ1-1; D is perhaps TRBD1 (5 bases). Germline values: CDR1 MNHNS, CDR2 SASEGT. V was shortened by 11 bases and J by 1 base, with 20 bases between the two germline ends. This CDR3 has 15 residues. CDR3: CAGRAGSFGNTEAFF. The CDR3 DNA is TGTGCCGGACGGGCAGGGTCTTTCGGGAACACTGAAGCTTTCTTT.

DNA of the CDR3: TGTGCCAGCAGTGAAGCGGGTAGGGTTGGGGCCAACGTCCTGACTTTC. Translating gives CASSEAGRVGANVLTF. The chain employs TRBV2 and TRBJ2-6; D unresolved. Deletions cut 0 bases from V and 3 bases from J, with 9 bases between. The CDR3 has 16 residues. The germline V gene has CDR1 SNHLY and CDR2 FYNNEI.